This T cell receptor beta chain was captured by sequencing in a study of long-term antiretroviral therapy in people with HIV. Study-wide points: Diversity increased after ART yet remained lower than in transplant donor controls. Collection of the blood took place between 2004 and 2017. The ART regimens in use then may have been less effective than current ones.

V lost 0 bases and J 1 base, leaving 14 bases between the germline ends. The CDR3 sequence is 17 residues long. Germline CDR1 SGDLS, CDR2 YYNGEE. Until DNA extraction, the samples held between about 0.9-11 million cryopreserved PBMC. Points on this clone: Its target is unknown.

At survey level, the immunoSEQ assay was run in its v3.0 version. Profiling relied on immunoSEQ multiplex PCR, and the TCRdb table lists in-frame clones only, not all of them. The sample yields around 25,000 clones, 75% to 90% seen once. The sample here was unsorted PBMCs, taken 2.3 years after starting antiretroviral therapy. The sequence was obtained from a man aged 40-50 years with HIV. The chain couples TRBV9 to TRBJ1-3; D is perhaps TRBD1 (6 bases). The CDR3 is CASSVATGISSGNTIYF. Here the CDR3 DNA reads TGTGCCAGCAGCGTAGCCACAGGGATATCTTCTGGAAACACCATATATTTT.